This T cell receptor beta chain was obtained from a study of blood T cell repertoires in COVID-19. On the study more broadly: The analysed material was cDNA or gDNA that came from T cells, B-cell-depleted T cells, or PBMCs.

The table lists this clone with a few counts. The method was immunoSEQ multiplex PCR; TCRdb's version includes in-frame clones alone and lacks a portion of them. The table includes over 200,000 clones, approximately 80% detected once. The germline V gene encodes CDR1 LNHNV and CDR2 YYDKDF (reference sequence). The CDR3 spans 14 residues. Trimming shortened V by 6 bases and J by 0 bases, and 9 bases separated the two germline ends. The chain recombines TRBV15 with TRBJ2-1; D might be TRBD1 (5 bases). The specimen was PBMCs or T cells enriched from blood (not recorded which). This TCR derives from a man aged 55 to 70 who had recovered from COVID-19. The CDR3 sequence: CATRDSSSYNEQFF. The CDR3 region has the DNA TGTGCCACCAGAGACAGCAGCTCCTACAATGAGCAGTTCTTC.